These 24 T cell receptor beta chains originate from one sample sequenced in a study of blood T cell repertoires in COVID-19. Clones were read by immunoSEQ multiplex PCR, and TCRdb kept only the in-frame ones, dropping some. The table has more than 250,000 clones, around four fifths seen once; the top ten hold less than 6%. Sequencing used peripheral blood. The origin of the receptors is a man aged 55 to 70 who had recovered from COVID-19.

The chain employs TRBV28 and TRBJ2-5; D uncertain. V lost 9 bases and J lost 5, with 13 bases in between. CDR1 and CDR2 (germline): MDHEN, SYDVKM. The CDR3 length is 12 residues. The CDR3 nucleotides are TGTGCCAGTCAGAGTAGGCGGGAGACCCAGTACTTC. Translating gives CASQSRRETQYF.

J is TRBJ1-1 and V is TRBV2, with D maybe TRBD1 (5 bases). Germline CDR1 and CDR2: SNHLY and FYNNEI. The CDR3 sequence is 15 residues long. The germline V and J ends were trimmed by 7 bases and 3 bases, with 18 bases remaining between them. CDR3 nucleotide sequence: TGTGCCAGCACCCTACTGTGGGGAGGGGACACTGAAGCTTTCTTT. It yields the protein CASTLLWGGDTEAFF. The complete variable domain, with remaining parts taken from reference TRBV2 and TRBJ1-1, reads EPEVTQTPSHQVTQMGQEVILRCVPISNHLYFYWYRQILGQKVEFLVSFYNNEISEKSEIFDDQFSVERPDGSNFTLKIRSTKLEDSAMYFCASTLLWGGDTEAFFGQGTRLTVV.

The chain has TRBV5-1 and TRBJ2-5, with 7 bases lining up with TRBD2. From germline, CDR1 is SGHRS and CDR2 YFSETQ. With 1 base clipped from V and 3 bases from J, the junction kept 6 bases outside the gene matches. The length of the CDR3 is 15 residues. The CDR3 sequence is CASSLFGGEEETQYF. CDR3 nucleotide sequence: TGCGCCAGCAGCTTGTTTGGGGGGGAGGAAGAGACCCAGTACTTC.

The V and J genes are TRBV19 and TRBJ1-5, with a tentative D call TRBD1 (6 bases). The V gene lost 5 bases and the J gene lost 2 bases, with 25 bases spanning the gap. From germline, CDR1 is LNHDA and CDR2 SQIVND (reference sequence). The CDR3 loop spans 19 amino acids. CDR3 protein: CASSPRGGANRVGNQPQHF. For the CDR3, the DNA is TGTGCCAGTAGTCCCCGGGGGGGGGCTAATAGGGTTGGCAATCAGCCCCAGCATTTT.

This clone was recorded a few times. The CDR3 spells CASSGQGGNQPQHF. CDR3 DNA sequence: TGTGCCAGCAGTGGACAGGGAGGTAATCAGCCCCAGCATTTT. This chain connects TRBV9 to TRBJ1-5, with 8 bases fitting TRBD1. Germline V gene lookup returns CDR1 SGDLS and CDR2 YYNGEE. The CDR3 has 14 residues. Unmatched junction bases numbered 5, after V lost 5 bases and J lost 4 bases.

The chain is built from TRBV18 and TRBJ1-1; possible D gene TRBD1, 5 bases. CDR1 and CDR2 from the germline V gene are KGHSH and LQKENI. V dropped 2 bases and J dropped 4 bases, with 20 bases sitting between them. The length of the CDR3 is 17 residues. In DNA form, the CDR3 reads TGTGCCAGCTCACCAGGGGCAGGGAATTTATTGCGCACTGAAGCTTTCTTT. It translates to CASSPGAGNLLRTEAFF.

The gene calls are TRBV27 and TRBJ2-2; possibly TRBD2 for D (6 bases). V lost 7 bases and J lost 6, with 18 bases in between. Germline CDR1 reads MNHEY; CDR2 reads SMNVEV (reference sequence). The CDR3 length is 15 residues. The CDR3 loop is CASKGTGVSAGELFF. The DNA for the CDR3 is TGTGCCAGCAAGGGAACGGGGGTATCTGCCGGGGAGCTGTTTTTT.

The rearrangement uses TRBV2 and TRBJ2-7; D may be TRBD2 (6 bases). The CDR3 covers 18 residues. The V end was cut by 3 bases, the J end by 3 bases, with 24 bases between. CDR1 is SNHLY and CDR2 is FYNNEI in the germline V gene. The CDR3, as DNA: TGTGCCAGCAGTGAGAAAGCGGCGGTCCCGGGACTCTTCTACGAGCAGTACTTC. Its translation is CASSEKAAVPGLFYEQYF.

This rearrangement joins TRBV7-6 to TRBJ2-3, with TRBD2 identical over 9 bases. The germline V gene has CDR1 SGHVS and CDR2 FNYEAQ. This CDR3 is built from 16 residues. Losses at the gene ends were 5 bases for V and 3 bases for J; bases not matched to a gene: 9. In DNA form, the CDR3 reads TGTGCCAGCAGCCCCCTCTTGGCGGGAGGGACAGATACGCAGTATTTT. Amino acids: CASSPLLAGGTDTQYF.

A few counts support this clone. The CDR3 loop is CASSLGRLPEYGYTF. The CDR3 nucleotides read TGTGCCAGCAGCTTAGGCAGGCTGCCTGAATATGGCTACACCTTC. The chain links TRBV5-4 to TRBJ1-2; D not certain. V shed 2 bases and J shed 5 bases, with 16 bases lying between them. This CDR3 comprises 15 residues. The germline V gene encodes CDR1 SGHNT and CDR2 YYREEE (reference sequence).

Only a few counts were recorded for this clone. Written as DNA, the CDR3 is TGCGCCAGCAGCTTAAAGGGAGGAACCCTCTCCTACGAGCAGTACTTC. This codes for CASSLKGGTLSYEQYF. The V and J genes are TRBV5-1 and TRBJ2-7; TRBD2 is a possible D gene (6 bases). The CDR3 sequence is 16 residues long. Trimming stripped 2 bases from V and 0 bases from J, with 15 bases between. CDR1 and CDR2 (germline): SGHRS, YFSETQ.

V gene TRBV3-1 (or the pseudogene TRBV3-2) combines with J gene TRBJ2-5, with D possibly being TRBD2 (6 bases). Between the trimmed V and J ends, which lost 4 bases and 3 bases, there was a span of 12 bases. Germline V CDR1 and CDR2: LGHDT, YNNKEL (reference sequence). This CDR3 is built from 14 residues. The CDR3 here is CASSPRTIKETQYF. CDR3 bases: TGTGCCAGCAGCCCAAGGACTATTAAAGAGACCCAGTACTTC.

The rearrangement uses TRBV27 and TRBJ1-1; D remains ambiguous. The CDR3 consists of 19 residues. Germline V lookup: CDR1 MNHEY, CDR2 SMNVEV (reference sequence). Trimming removed 4 bases from V and 5 bases from J, with 29 bases in between. The CDR3 loop reads CASSSNPAGPYLGITEAFF. The CDR3 DNA follows: TGTGCCAGCAGTTCAAATCCGGCAGGCCCTTATTTAGGTATTACTGAAGCTTTCTTT.

The chain combines TRBV25-1 with TRBJ2-5; a weak D match, TRBD1 (5 bases). Germline assignment: CDR1 MGHDK and CDR2 SYGVNS. V shed 7 bases and J shed 7 bases, with 13 bases lying between them. This CDR3 is 12 amino acids long. The CDR3 region has the DNA TGTGCCAGCAAACTGGACATTGGGACCCAGTACTTC. Protein product: CASKLDIGTQYF.

This clone was seen only once. The chain combines TRBV6-5 with TRBJ1-1, with D maybe TRBD1 (6 bases). The CDR3 sequence is 11 residues long. The V end lost 6 bases, the J end lost 8 bases, and 10 bases lay between the germline ends. Germline loops: CDR1 MNHEY, CDR2 SVGAGI. CDR3 DNA: TGTGCCAGCAGGGGGGGGGCAGAAGCTTTCTTT. Translation: CASRGGAEAFF.

This clone came up once. The chain recombines TRBV5-1 with TRBJ1-5; TRBD1 agrees at 9 bases. This CDR3 contains 15 residues. CDR1 is SGHRS and CDR2 is YFSETQ in the germline V gene. After removal of 3 bases from V and 7 bases from J, the junction contained 8 bases not matched to a gene. CDR3 DNA sequence: TGCGCCAGCAGCTCCCGGGACAGGGTCTCACAGCCCCAGCATTTT. It codes for CASSSRDRVSQPQHF.

The rearrangement joins TRBV7-2 to TRBJ1-1; 7 bases match TRBD1. The CDR3 runs 15 residues. Trimming removed 3 bases from V and 5 bases from J; junction bases left unmatched: 9. The germline CDR1 and CDR2 sequences are SGHTA and FQGNSA. The CDR3 bases are TGTGCCAGCAGCTTTCAGGGGGGAAGTCGGACTGAAGCTTTCTTT. Encoded protein: CASSFQGGSRTEAFF.

V is TRBV6-5 and J is TRBJ1-6; D unresolved. The germline CDR1 and CDR2 sequences are MNHEY and SVGAGI. The CDR3 has 12 residues. The V gene lost 6 bases and the J gene lost 4 bases, with 4 bases spanning the gap. CDR3 DNA sequence: TGTGCCAGCAGCCTATATAATTCACCCCTCCACTTT. Translation gives CASSLYNSPLHF.

The chain uses TRBV30 and TRBJ2-3; the D gene is possibly TRBD2 (5 bases). Germline lookup yields CDR1 GTSNPN and CDR2 SVGIG (reference sequence). The length of the CDR3 is 14 residues. V lost 0 bases to trimming and J lost 4 bases, with 11 bases between them. The CDR3 region is CAWSVRGSADTQYF. CDR3 DNA: TGTGCCTGGAGTGTACGTGGGAGCGCAGATACGCAGTATTTT.

This clone was observed a few times. CDR3 region: CASSKAWTGGAPQPQHF. The CDR3 DNA is TGTGCCAGCAGCAAAGCGTGGACAGGGGGCGCTCCTCAGCCCCAGCATTTT. The chain is built from TRBV21-1 and TRBJ1-5; the DNA was not used to check the table's D call, TRBD1. TRBV21-1 corresponds to a pseudogene. The CDR3 covers 17 residues.

J is TRBJ2-5 and V is TRBV30, with TRBD1 identical over 11 bases. The length of the CDR3 is 13 residues. The germline CDR1 and CDR2 sequences are GTSNPN and SVGIG (reference sequence). V was clipped by 5 bases and J by 5 bases; unmatched bases: 4. The CDR3 DNA follows: TGTGCCTGGGGACAGGGGGCGTCGGAGACCCAGTACTTC. It yields the protein CAWGQGASETQYF.

V and J are TRBV27 and TRBJ1-2, with unresolved D. Deletions cut 3 bases from V and 4 bases from J, with 12 bases between. CDR3 length equals 14 residues. Germline CDR1 reads MNHEY; CDR2 reads SMNVEV (reference sequence). CDR3 DNA: TGTGCCAGCAGTTTGAAAGGTGAGGGCTATGGCTACACCTTC. It codes for CASSLKGEGYGYTF.

A few counts support this clone. The CDR3 DNA reads as TGTGCCATCAAACGACAGGGGGGCTACAATGAGCAGTTCTTC. Translated: CAIKRQGGYNEQFF. The V and J genes are TRBV10-3 and TRBJ2-1; the match to TRBD1 covers 9 bases. Looked up from germline, CDR1 is ENHRY and CDR2 is SYGVKD. The CDR3 has 14 residues. The J segment lost 3 bases and the V segment lost 7 bases, leaving 4 bases of the junction unmatched.

This rearrangement joins TRBV5-4 to TRBJ1-2; TRBD1 might be the D (6 bases). The V and J ends lost 3 bases and 6 bases respectively, with 9 bases between them. Germline V lookup: CDR1 SGHNT, CDR2 YYREEE (reference sequence). The CDR3 sequence is 12 residues long. CDR3 in DNA: TGTGCCAGCAGCTATACAGGGAATGGCTACACCTTC. It translates to CASSYTGNGYTF.